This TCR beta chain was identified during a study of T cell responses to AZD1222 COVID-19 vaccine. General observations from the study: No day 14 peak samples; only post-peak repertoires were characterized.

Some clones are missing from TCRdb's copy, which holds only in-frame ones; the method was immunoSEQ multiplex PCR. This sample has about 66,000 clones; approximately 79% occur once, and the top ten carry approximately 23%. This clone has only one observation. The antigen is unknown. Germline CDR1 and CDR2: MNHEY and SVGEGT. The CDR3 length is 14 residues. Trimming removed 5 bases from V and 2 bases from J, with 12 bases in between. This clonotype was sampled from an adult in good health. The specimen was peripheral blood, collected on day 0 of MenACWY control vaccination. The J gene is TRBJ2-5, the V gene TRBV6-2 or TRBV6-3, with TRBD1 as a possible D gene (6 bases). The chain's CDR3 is CASSHGQRQETQYF. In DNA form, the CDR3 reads TGTGCCAGCAGTCACGGACAGAGACAAGAGACCCAGTACTTC.